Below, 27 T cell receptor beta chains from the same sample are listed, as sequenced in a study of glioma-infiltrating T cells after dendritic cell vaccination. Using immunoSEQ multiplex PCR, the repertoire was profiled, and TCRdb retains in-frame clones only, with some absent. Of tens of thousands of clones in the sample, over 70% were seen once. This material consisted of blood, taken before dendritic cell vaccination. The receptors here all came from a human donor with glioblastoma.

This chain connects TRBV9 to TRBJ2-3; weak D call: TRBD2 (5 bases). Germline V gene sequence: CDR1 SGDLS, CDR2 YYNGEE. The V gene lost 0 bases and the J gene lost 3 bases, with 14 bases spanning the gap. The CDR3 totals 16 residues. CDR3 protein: CASSVGAGIWTDTQYF. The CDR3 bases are TGTGCCAGCAGCGTAGGTGCCGGGATCTGGACAGATACGCAGTATTTT.

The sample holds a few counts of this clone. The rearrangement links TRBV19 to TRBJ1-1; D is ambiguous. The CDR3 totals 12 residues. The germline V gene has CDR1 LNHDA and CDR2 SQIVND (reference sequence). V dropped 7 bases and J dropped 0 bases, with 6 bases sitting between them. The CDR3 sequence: CASNRVNTEAFF. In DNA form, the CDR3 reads TGTGCCAGTAATCGGGTGAACACTGAAGCTTTCTTT.

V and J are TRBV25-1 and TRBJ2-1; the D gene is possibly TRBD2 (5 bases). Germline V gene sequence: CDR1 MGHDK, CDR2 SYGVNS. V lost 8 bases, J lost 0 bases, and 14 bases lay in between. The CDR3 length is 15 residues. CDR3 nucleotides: TGTGCCAGCCGTAGAGGGTCAAGCTCCTACAATGAGCAGTTCTTC. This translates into CASRRGSSSYNEQFF. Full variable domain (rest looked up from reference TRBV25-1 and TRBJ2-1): EADIYQTPRYLVIGTGKKITLECSQTMGHDKMYWYQQDPGMELHLIHYSYGVNSTEKGDLSSESTVSRIRTEHFPLTLESARPSHTSQYLCASRRGSSSYNEQFFGPGTRLTVL.

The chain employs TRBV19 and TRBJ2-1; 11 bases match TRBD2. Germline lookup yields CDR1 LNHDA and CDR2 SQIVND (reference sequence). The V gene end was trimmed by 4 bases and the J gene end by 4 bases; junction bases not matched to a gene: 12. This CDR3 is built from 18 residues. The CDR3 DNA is TGTGCCAGTAGTAAGACCCGGGATAGCGGGGGGGTTTACAATGAGCAGTTCTTC. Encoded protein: CASSKTRDSGGVYNEQFF.

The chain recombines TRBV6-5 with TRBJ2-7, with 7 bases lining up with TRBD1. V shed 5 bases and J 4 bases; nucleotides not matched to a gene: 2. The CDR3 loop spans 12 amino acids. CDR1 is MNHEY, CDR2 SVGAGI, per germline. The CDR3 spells CASSPTGYEQYV. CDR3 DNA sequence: TGTGCCAGCAGTCCGACAGGGTACGAGCAGTACGTC.

CDR3 protein: CASSTGTEYNEQFF. CDR3 nucleotide sequence: TGTGCCAGTTCGACCGGGACTGAATACAATGAGCAGTTCTTC. V is TRBV6-1 and J is TRBJ2-1, with D tentatively TRBD2 (6 bases). Germline lookup yields CDR1 MNHNS and CDR2 SASEGT. Trimming took 9 bases from V and 4 from J, leaving 16 bases between them. The CDR3 is 14 residues long.

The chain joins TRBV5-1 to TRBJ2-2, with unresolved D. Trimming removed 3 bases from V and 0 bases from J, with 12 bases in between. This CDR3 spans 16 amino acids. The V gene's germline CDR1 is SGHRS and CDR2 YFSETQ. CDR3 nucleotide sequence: TGCGCCAGCAGCTGGGTCCAGGTCGCGAACACCGGGGAGCTGTTTTTT. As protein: CASSWVQVANTGELFF.

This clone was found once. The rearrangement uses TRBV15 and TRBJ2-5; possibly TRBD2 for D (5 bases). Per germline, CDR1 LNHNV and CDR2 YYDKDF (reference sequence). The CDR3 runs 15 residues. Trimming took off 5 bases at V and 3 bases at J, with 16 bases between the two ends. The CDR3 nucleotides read TGTGCCACCAGCGGTGCGGGCCTTACGAAAGAGACCCAGTACTTC. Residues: CATSGAGLTKETQYF. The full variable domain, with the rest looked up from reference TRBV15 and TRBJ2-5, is DAMVIQNPRYQVTQFGKPVTLSCSQTLNHNVMYWYQQKSSQAPKLLFHYYDKDFNNEADTPDNFQSRRPNTSFCFLDIRSPGLGDTAMYLCATSGAGLTKETQYFGPGTRLLVL.

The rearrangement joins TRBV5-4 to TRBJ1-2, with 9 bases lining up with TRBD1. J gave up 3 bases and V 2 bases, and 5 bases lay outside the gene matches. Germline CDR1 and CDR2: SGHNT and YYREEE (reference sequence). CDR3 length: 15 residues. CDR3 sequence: CASSFKTGGDYGYTF. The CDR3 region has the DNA TGTGCCAGCAGCTTCAAAACAGGGGGCGACTATGGCTACACCTTC.

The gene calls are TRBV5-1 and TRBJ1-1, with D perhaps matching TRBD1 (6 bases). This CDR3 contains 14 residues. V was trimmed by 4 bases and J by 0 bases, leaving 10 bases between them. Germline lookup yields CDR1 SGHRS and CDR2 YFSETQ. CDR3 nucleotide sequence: TGCGCCAGCAGCAGAGGACAGTTGAACACTGAAGCTTTCTTT. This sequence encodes CASSRGQLNTEAFF.

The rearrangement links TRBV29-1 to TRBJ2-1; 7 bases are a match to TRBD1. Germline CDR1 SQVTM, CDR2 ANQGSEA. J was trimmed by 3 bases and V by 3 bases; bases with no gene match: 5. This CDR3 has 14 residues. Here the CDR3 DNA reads TGCAGCGTTGATACAGGGGCGTTCTACAATGAGCAGTTCTTC. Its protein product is CSVDTGAFYNEQFF.

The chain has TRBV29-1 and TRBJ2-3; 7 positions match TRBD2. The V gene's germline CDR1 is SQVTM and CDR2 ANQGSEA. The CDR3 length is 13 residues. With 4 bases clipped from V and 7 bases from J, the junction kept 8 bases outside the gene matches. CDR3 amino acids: CSVGGGGRNTQYF. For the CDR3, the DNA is TGCAGCGTTGGGGGCGGGGGAAGAAATACGCAGTATTTT.

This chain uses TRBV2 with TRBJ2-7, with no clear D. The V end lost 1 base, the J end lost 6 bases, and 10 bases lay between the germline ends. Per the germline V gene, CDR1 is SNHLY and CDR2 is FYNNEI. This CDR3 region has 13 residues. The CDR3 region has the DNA TGTGCCAGCAGTGAAGTGGGCCAGATCGAGCAGTACGTC. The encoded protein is CASSEVGQIEQYV.

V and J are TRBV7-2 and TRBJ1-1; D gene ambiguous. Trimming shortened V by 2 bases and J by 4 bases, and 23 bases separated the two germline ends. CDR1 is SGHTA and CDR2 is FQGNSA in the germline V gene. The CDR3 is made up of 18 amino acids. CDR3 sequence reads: CASSLNFFFRGAGTEAFF. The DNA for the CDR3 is TGTGCCAGCAGCTTAAATTTCTTTTTTCGAGGCGCGGGCACTGAAGCTTTCTTT.

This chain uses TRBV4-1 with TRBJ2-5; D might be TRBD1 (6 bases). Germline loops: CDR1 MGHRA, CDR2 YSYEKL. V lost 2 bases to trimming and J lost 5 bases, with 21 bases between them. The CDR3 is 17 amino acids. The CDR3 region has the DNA TGCGCCAGCAGCCAACTGCCTCCGGGACACACGCGGGAGACCCAGTACTTC. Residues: CASSQLPPGHTRETQYF.

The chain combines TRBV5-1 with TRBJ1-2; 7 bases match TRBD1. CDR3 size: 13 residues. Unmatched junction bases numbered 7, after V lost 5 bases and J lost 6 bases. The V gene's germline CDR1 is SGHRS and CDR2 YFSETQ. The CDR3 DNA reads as TGCGCCAGCAGTCTGGGACAGTCCGATGGCTACACCTTC. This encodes CASSLGQSDGYTF.

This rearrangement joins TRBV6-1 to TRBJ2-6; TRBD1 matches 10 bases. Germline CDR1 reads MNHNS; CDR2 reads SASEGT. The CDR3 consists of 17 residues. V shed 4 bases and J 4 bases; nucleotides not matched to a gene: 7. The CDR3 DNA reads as TGTGCCAGCAGTGCCGGGACAGGGGTTGGAGGGGCCAACGTCCTGACTTTC. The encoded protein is CASSAGTGVGGANVLTF.

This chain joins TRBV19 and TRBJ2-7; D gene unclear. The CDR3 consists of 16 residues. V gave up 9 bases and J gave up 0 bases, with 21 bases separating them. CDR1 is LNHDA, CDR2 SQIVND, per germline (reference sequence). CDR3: CASSLAGNTFSYEQYF. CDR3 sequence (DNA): TGTGCCAGCTCTCTCGCAGGAAATACCTTCTCCTACGAGCAGTACTTC.

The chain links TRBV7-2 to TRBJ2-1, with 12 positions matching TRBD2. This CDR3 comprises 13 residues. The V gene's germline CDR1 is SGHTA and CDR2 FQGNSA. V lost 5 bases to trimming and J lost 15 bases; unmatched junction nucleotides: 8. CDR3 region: CASSLAASGRVFF. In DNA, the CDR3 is TGTGCCAGCAGCCTGGCCGCTAGCGGGAGGGTGTTCTTC.

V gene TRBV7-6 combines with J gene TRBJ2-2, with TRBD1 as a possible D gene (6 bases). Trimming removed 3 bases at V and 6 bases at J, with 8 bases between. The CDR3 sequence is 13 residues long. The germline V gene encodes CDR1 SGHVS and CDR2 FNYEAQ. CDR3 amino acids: CASSFSGAGELFF. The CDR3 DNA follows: TGTGCCAGCAGCTTCTCAGGGGCCGGGGAGCTGTTTTTT.

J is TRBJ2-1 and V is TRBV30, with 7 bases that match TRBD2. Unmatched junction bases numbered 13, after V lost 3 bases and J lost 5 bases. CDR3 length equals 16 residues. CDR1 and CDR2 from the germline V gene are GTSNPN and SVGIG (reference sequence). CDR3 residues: CAWRKSGAYADNEQFF. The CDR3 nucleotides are TGTGCCTGGAGAAAAAGCGGGGCCTATGCTGACAATGAGCAGTTCTTC. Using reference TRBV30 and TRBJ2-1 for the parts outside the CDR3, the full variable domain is SQTIHQWPATLVQPVGSPLSLECTVEGTSNPNLYWYRQAAGRGLQLLFYSVGIGQISSEVPQNLSASRPQDRQFILSSKKLLLSDSGFYLCAWRKSGAYADNEQFFGPGTRLTVL.

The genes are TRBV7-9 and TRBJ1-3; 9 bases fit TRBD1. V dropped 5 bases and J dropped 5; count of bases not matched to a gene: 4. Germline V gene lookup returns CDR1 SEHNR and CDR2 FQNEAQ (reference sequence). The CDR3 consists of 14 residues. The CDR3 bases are TGTGCCAGCAGCCGGACAGGGGCTAGAAACACCATATATTTT. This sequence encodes CASSRTGARNTIYF.

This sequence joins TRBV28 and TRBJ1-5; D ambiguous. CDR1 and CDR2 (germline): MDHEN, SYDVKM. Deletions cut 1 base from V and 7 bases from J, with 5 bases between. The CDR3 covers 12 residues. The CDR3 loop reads CASSLLEQPQHF. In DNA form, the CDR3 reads TGTGCCAGCAGTTTATTAGAGCAGCCCCAGCATTTT. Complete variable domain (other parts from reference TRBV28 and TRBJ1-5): DVKVTQSSRYLVKRTGEKVFLECVQDMDHENMFWYRQDPGLGLRLIYFSYDVKMKEKGDIPEGYSVSREKKERFSLILESASTNQTSMYLCASSLLEQPQHFGDGTRLSIL.

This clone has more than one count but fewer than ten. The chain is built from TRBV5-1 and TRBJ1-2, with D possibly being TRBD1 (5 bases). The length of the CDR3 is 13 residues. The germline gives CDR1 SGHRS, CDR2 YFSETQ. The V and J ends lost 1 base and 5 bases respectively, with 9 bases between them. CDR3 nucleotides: TGCGCCAGCAGCTTGCAGGAGGGGTATGGCTACACCTTC. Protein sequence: CASSLQEGYGYTF.

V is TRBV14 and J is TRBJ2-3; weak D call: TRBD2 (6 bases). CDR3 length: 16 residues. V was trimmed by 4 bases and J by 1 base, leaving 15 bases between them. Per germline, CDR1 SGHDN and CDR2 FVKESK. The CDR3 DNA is TGTGCCAGCAGCCCAGGGCGATCGGGAGGCACAGATACGCAGTATTTT. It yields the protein CASSPGRSGGTDTQYF.

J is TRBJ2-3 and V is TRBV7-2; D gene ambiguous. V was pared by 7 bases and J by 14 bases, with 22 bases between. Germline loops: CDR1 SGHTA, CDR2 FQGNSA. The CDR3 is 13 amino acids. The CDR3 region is CASTPEAYVSWYF. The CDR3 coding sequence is TGTGCCAGCACCCCCGAAGCGTATGTGTCTTGGTATTTT.

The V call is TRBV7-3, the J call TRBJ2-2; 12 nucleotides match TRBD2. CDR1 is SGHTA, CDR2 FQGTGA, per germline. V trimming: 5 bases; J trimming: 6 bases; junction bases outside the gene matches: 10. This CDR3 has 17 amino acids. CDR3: CASSQTSGSFRAGELFF. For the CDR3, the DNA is TGTGCCAGCAGCCAGACTAGCGGGAGTTTCCGGGCCGGGGAGCTGTTTTTT. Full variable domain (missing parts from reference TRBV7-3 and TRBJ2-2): GAGVSQTPSNKVTEKGKYVELRCDPISGHTALYWYRQSLGQGPEFLIYFQGTGAADDSGLPNDRFFAVRPEGSVSTLKIQRTERGDSAVYLCASSQTSGSFRAGELFFGEGSRLTVL.